These 31 T cell receptor beta chains were all obtained from the same sample, sequenced in a study of CXCR3-negative and CXCR3-positive naive CD8 T cells. TRB cDNA was prepared as libraries by UMI-labeled 5' RACE. TCRdb reprocessed the 5' RACE reads and reports one entry per CDR3 protein, with no DNA. This sample's table has under 85,000 distinct CDR3 sequences. The source material was naive CXCR3- CD8+ T cells from blood. Subset specified: CD45RO-CCR7+CD27+CD95- naive CD8+ T cells lacking CXCR3 (TNR3-). These TCRs come from a human donor in good health. Some clones in this sample may be carry-over from other donors' samples.

The V call is TRBV4-2, the J call TRBJ2-2; TCRdb's D call, TRBD2, is unchecked because there is no DNA. The CDR3 is made up of 16 amino acids. CDR1 is LGHNA, CDR2 YNFKEQ, per germline. This CDR3 is CASSQRGRGGTGELFF.

This chain uses TRBV10-2 with TRBJ2-1. The CDR3 spans 14 residues. CDR1 is WSHSY and CDR2 is SAAADI in the germline V gene. CDR3 in amino acids: CASSDSDIYNEQFF.

This chain joins TRBV6-2 or TRBV6-3 and TRBJ2-7; TCRdb returns TRBD2, unconfirmable since there is no DNA. Per germline, CDR1 MNHEY and CDR2 SVGEGT. CDR3 length: 13 residues. The CDR3 region is CASSSRAGGEQYF.

This chain links TRBV28 with TRBJ2-7; as DNA is missing, the TRBD1 call by TCRdb cannot be tested. Germline loops: CDR1 MDHEN, CDR2 SYDVKM. This CDR3 region has 15 residues. The CDR3: CASSLWGQGSYEQYF.

This chain uses TRBV7-9 with TRBJ1-1. There are 12 residues in the CDR3. Germline lookup yields CDR1 SEHNR and CDR2 FQNEAQ (reference sequence). CDR3 sequence reads: CASSLAKQFAFF.

The J gene is TRBJ2-1, the V gene TRBV7-9; TCRdb indicates TRBD2, and absent DNA this call remains unverified. The CDR3 is 17 amino acids. The V gene's germline CDR1 is SEHNR and CDR2 FQNEAQ (reference sequence). The chain's CDR3 is CASSPWTSGGANNEQFF.

The chain recombines TRBV7-6 with TRBJ2-7; the D gene TCRdb calls, TRBD1, cannot be checked with no DNA. Germline loops: CDR1 SGHVS, CDR2 FNYEAQ. This CDR3 region has 18 residues. This chain's CDR3 is CASSPDLSSPGTGYGQYF.

Here the CDR3 reads CASSLGTAGIVRYTEAFF. The chain joins TRBV12-3 or TRBV12-4 to TRBJ1-1; the D gene TCRdb calls, TRBD1, cannot be checked with no DNA. The CDR3 runs to 18 residues.

The CDR3 protein is CASSLAGTSGETQYF. The chain has TRBV7-3 and TRBJ2-5; the D call of TRBD2 rests on TCRdb alone, since no DNA is present to check it. The CDR3 extends over 15 amino acids. The germline V gene has CDR1 SGHTA and CDR2 FQGTGA.

The gene calls are TRBV4-1 and TRBJ2-7. The CDR3 contains 15 residues. CDR1 is MGHRA and CDR2 is YSYEKL in the germline V gene. The CDR3 protein is CASSQVDGSSYEQYF.

This chain connects TRBV5-1 to TRBJ2-1; checking the TCRdb D call of TRBD2 is not possible without DNA. Germline V lookup: CDR1 SGHRS, CDR2 YFSETQ. The CDR3 extends over 17 amino acids. The CDR3 protein is CASSLGSGMGFANEQFF.

This rearrangement joins TRBV20-1 to TRBJ1-6; TCRdb reports TRBD1, a call that lacks DNA to check it against. The germline CDR1 and CDR2 sequences are DFQATT and SNEGSKA (reference sequence). This CDR3 is built from 13 residues. This CDR3 reads CSAFDRANSPLHF.

V and J are TRBV5-1 and TRBJ2-7; lacking DNA, the TRBD1 call made by TCRdb goes unchecked. CDR3 length: 15 amino acids. Germline lookup yields CDR1 SGHRS and CDR2 YFSETQ. The CDR3 loop is CASSPTRGSSYEQYF. Filled out from reference TRBV5-1 and TRBJ2-7, the complete variable domain reads KAGVTQTPRYLIKTRGQQVTLSCSPISGHRSVSWYQQTPGQGLQFLFEYFSETQRNKGNFPGRFSGRQFSNSRSEMNVSTLELGDSALYLCASSPTRGSSYEQYFGPGTRLTVT.

The chain employs TRBV29-1 and TRBJ2-1; TCRdb names TRBD2, which stays unverified in the absence of DNA. The CDR3 covers 13 residues. Germline V gives CDR1 SQVTM, CDR2 ANQGSEA. This chain's CDR3 is CSVIGPDYNEQFF.

This chain joins TRBV5-5 and TRBJ2-7; TCRdb returns TRBD2, unconfirmable since there is no DNA. The germline V gene has CDR1 SGHKS and CDR2 YYEKEE (reference sequence). The CDR3 is 15 amino acids. CDR3 loop: CASSLVLAAKYEQYF.

The J gene is TRBJ2-3, the V gene TRBV29-1; TCRdb calls TRBD2, which cannot be checked without DNA. The CDR3 extends over 23 amino acids. Germline V gene data show CDR1 as SQVTM and CDR2 as ANQGSEA. The CDR3 loop is CSACLPALPTSGGLVPNTDTQYF.

The chain links TRBV6-5 to TRBJ2-2; TCRdb calls TRBD2, which cannot be checked without DNA. The length of the CDR3 is 16 residues. From germline, CDR1 is MNHEY and CDR2 SVGAGI. The CDR3 sequence: CASSHSTSGGFGELFF.

This rearrangement joins TRBV29-1 to TRBJ2-2; TCRdb calls TRBD2, which cannot be checked without DNA. CDR3 length equals 15 residues. The V gene's germline CDR1 is SQVTM and CDR2 ANQGSEA. CDR3: CSVGGVIGVSGELFF.

J is TRBJ2-7 and V is TRBV12-3 or TRBV12-4; TCRdb returns TRBD1, unconfirmable since there is no DNA. The CDR3 is 13 residues long. CDR3 amino acids: CASSHDRTYEQYF.

V and J are TRBV23-1 and TRBJ2-7; the D gene TCRdb calls, TRBD1, cannot be checked with no DNA. TRBV23-1 is reported as an ORF; its role is uncertain. The CDR3 totals 16 residues. The CDR3 here is CASSQSPGQGYFEQYF.

The rearrangement joins TRBV28 to TRBJ2-5; TCRdb's assignment of TRBD1 cannot be checked, as there is no DNA. CDR3 length: 16 residues. Germline V gene lookup returns CDR1 MDHEN and CDR2 SYDVKM. The CDR3 protein is CAIRSGGAGYQETQYF.

V usage is TRBV29-1 and J usage is TRBJ2-5; the TRBD1 assignment by TCRdb is unverifiable without DNA. CDR1 is SQVTM and CDR2 is ANQGSEA in the germline V gene. The length of the CDR3 is 14 residues. CDR3 region: CSVGAFAIQETQYF.

The chain recombines TRBV5-1 with TRBJ1-2. From germline, CDR1 is SGHRS and CDR2 YFSETQ. The CDR3 length is 15 residues. The CDR3 reads CASSEGPPHPYGYTF.

The chain recombines TRBV29-1 with TRBJ2-7. The CDR3 is 14 amino acids. In germline, CDR1 is SQVTM, CDR2 ANQGSEA. The CDR3 spells CSVEWQGRPYEQYF.

This rearrangement joins TRBV19 to TRBJ2-1; lacking DNA, the TRBD1 call made by TCRdb goes unchecked. The CDR3 runs to 14 residues. CDR1 and CDR2 from the germline V gene are LNHDA and SQIVND (reference sequence). The CDR3: CASSIYNRGDEQFF.

This rearrangement joins TRBV4-3 to TRBJ2-5; the TCRdb D gene call, TRBD1, has no DNA to confirm it. The germline CDR1 and CDR2 sequences are LGHNA and YSLEER. This CDR3 spans 14 amino acids. This CDR3 reads CASSHGPAGETQYF.

The CDR3 loop reads CASTLGGATEAFF. The V and J genes are TRBV25-1 and TRBJ1-1; the D call from TCRdb, TRBD1, cannot be confirmed without DNA. CDR3 length: 13 residues. Germline CDR1 is MGHDK and CDR2 is SYGVNS.

The V and J genes are TRBV29-1 and TRBJ2-1; without DNA, the TCRdb call of TRBD1 cannot be checked. The CDR3 spans 15 residues. Germline lookup yields CDR1 SQVTM and CDR2 ANQGSEA. Here the CDR3 reads CSVEDRRGPGGEQFF.

This chain joins TRBV7-9 and TRBJ2-7. CDR1 and CDR2 (germline): SEHNR, FQNEAQ (reference sequence). This CDR3 contains 12 residues. This CDR3 is CASSFNIYEQYF. The whole variable domain, remainder taken from reference TRBV7-9 and TRBJ2-7, is DTGVSQNPRHKITKRGQNVTFRCDPISEHNRLYWYRQTLGQGPEFLTYFQNEAQLEKSRLLSDRFSAERPKGSFSTLEIQRTEQGDSAMYLCASSFNIYEQYFGPGTRLTVT.

The J gene is TRBJ2-7, the V gene TRBV29-1; TCRdb gives TRBD2 as the D gene, but with no DNA this cannot be confirmed. The CDR3 runs 14 residues. Germline V gives CDR1 SQVTM, CDR2 ANQGSEA. The CDR3 here is CSVLGLAETYEQYF.

This CDR3 reads CSVEGDFNEQYF. This chain links TRBV29-1 with TRBJ2-7. The CDR3 totals 12 residues. Germline V gene lookup returns CDR1 SQVTM and CDR2 ANQGSEA.